This TCR beta chain was sequenced for a study of blood T cell repertoires in COVID-19. Study-level background: The origin of the acute and convalescent COVID-19 samples was the United States, Italy and Spain. The analysed material was cDNA or gDNA that came from T cells, B-cell-depleted T cells, or PBMCs.

In the authors' methods: Amplification of reference gene primers provided the estimated nucleated cell counts. This table comes from immunoSEQ multiplex PCR, and its TCRdb copy is limited to in-frame clones, with some not included. V and J calls and clone size follow that table, whereas D and trimming were derived from the DNA. The sample lists roughly 310,000 clones, roughly 90% occurring once. Seattle cases were enrolled at active infection and followed longitudinally. Germline values: CDR1 LNHDA, CDR2 SQIVND (reference sequence). Trimming took off 1 base at V and 2 bases at J, with 13 bases between the two ends. The CDR3 consists of 16 residues.

The sequence came from a woman under 40 with COVID-19, enrolled during active disease. The sequenced sample was peripheral blood. The rearrangement joins TRBV19 to TRBJ2-3; D not certain. This CDR3 reads CASSIVPSLNTDTQYF. The DNA of the CDR3 is TGTGCCAGTAGTATAGTTCCTAGTTTGAACACAGATACGCAGTATTTT.